What follows are 7 T cell receptor beta chains derived from one specimen sequenced in a study of shared clonotypes between healthy human individuals. Only in-frame clones appear in the TCRdb table, and some are missing; sequencing was by immunoSEQ multiplex PCR. Of over 150,000 clones in the sample, about 66% are singletons; the top ten hold more than 9%. The material sequenced was memory CD4+ T cells sorted from blood. Described subset: CD45RA-negative fraction. These receptors were taken from a young man in good health.

The DNA of the CDR3 is TGTGCCAGCAGTTACACCGGGACAGGAAAAGCTTTCTTT. Protein: CASSYTGTGKAFF. V gene TRBV6-5 combines with J gene TRBJ1-1; TRBD1 matches at 8 bases. After removal of 2 bases from V and 9 bases from J, the junction contained 5 bases not matched to a gene. This CDR3 spans 13 amino acids. CDR1 MNHEY and CDR2 SVGAGI come from the germline V gene.

This clone has a handful of counts. The chain uses TRBV2 and TRBJ2-7, with 7 bases that match TRBD1. V shed 4 bases, J shed 4 bases, and the junction held 7 bases outside the gene matches. Per the germline V gene, CDR1 is SNHLY and CDR2 is FYNNEI. There are 14 residues in the CDR3. CDR3 protein: CASSGLGGAYEQYF. The CDR3 DNA reads TGTGCCAGCAGTGGCTTAGGGGGCGCGTACGAGCAGTACTTC.

The chain joins TRBV7-3 to TRBJ2-1; D is unclear. Germline V CDR1 and CDR2: SGHTA, FQGTGA. Trimming cost V 5 bases and J 8 bases, with 13 bases left between them. CDR3 length equals 13 residues. The CDR3 loop reads CASSQPGSHEQFF. CDR3 nucleotide sequence: TGTGCCAGCAGCCAGCCGGGTTCTCATGAGCAGTTCTTC.

The genes are TRBV25-1 and TRBJ2-5; 9 bases align to TRBD1. CDR1 is MGHDK, CDR2 SYGVNS, per germline. The CDR3 is 14 residues long. Trimming cost V 6 bases and J 6 bases; bases outside gene matches: 8. The CDR3 DNA sequence: TGTGCCAGCAGCACCCCCGGGACAGGGAAGACCCAGTACTTC. It yields the protein CASSTPGTGKTQYF.

In its sample, this clone was seen a few times. This sequence joins TRBV6-5 and TRBJ2-5; D gene uncertain. This CDR3 is built from 12 residues. Trimming took 0 bases from V and 5 from J, leaving 4 bases between them. Germline CDR1 and CDR2: MNHEY and SVGAGI. The DNA of the CDR3 is TGTGCCAGCAGTTACTCGAGGGAGACCCAGTACTTC. Encoded protein: CASSYSRETQYF.

About this clone: A far larger clone is one base from this, pointing to a likely read error. The chain carries TRBV2 and TRBJ2-3, with no clear D. Trimming removed 2 bases from V and 4 bases from J, with 4 bases in between. This CDR3 is 12 amino acids long. CDR1 and CDR2 from the germline V gene are SNHLY and FYNNEI. CDR3 DNA: TGTGCCAGCAGTGAATTATCAGATACGCAGTATTTT. This encodes CASSELSDTQYF.

V and J are TRBV6-5 and TRBJ1-5; D not resolved. Germline V CDR1 and CDR2: MNHEY, SVGAGI. Trimming took 2 bases from V and 0 from J, leaving 11 bases between them. There are 16 residues in the CDR3. Written as DNA, the CDR3 is TGTGCCAGCAGTTACAGGGCGGACTATAGCAATCAGCCCCAGCATTTT. This codes for CASSYRADYSNQPQHF.